This T cell receptor beta chain was obtained from a study of T cell changes during pregnancy in multiple sclerosis. Profiled with immunoSEQ multiplex PCR; TCRdb holds only in-frame clones, not every one. Here the sample spans about 100,000 clones, more than 90% being singletons. The CDR3 has 14 amino acids. In germline, CDR1 is KGHSH, CDR2 LQKENI. The ends lost 6 bases at V and 3 bases at J; junction bases unmatched: 4. The material was peripheral blood, obtained in the second trimester of pregnancy. This clonotype was sampled from a female donor with multiple sclerosis, enrolled in a pregnancy study. The chain joins TRBV18 to TRBJ2-3; 9 positions match TRBD1. CDR3 in amino acids: CASSRDRETDTQYF. CDR3 DNA sequence: TGTGCCAGCTCCAGGGACAGGGAGACAGATACGCAGTATTTT.